These 21 T cell receptor beta chains originate from one sample sequenced in a study of shared clonotypes between healthy human individuals. Naive CD8 cells, CD45RO-negative and positively selected for CCR7, excluded terminally differentiated effector memory CD45RA+ cells. Generated by immunoSEQ multiplex PCR, the TCRdb table keeps only in-frame clones and is missing some. The profile shows around 2.1 million clones, roughly 91% of them singletons. Sequenced: naive CD8+ T cells from PBMCs. Source of these receptors: a man aged 18 to 29 in good health. Some clones in this sample may be carry-over from other donors' samples.

V usage is TRBV19 and J usage is TRBJ1-2; 10 bases match TRBD1. Germline V gene lookup returns CDR1 LNHDA and CDR2 SQIVND (reference sequence). This CDR3 is built from 13 residues. V lost 6 bases and J lost 11; bases outside the gene matches: 9. As DNA, the CDR3 is TGTGCCAGTAGCTTCCGGACAGGGGGAGATTACACCTTC. Translation: CASSFRTGGDYTF.

CDR3 in DNA: TGCGCCAGTGCGCTTTGGGACGCGACTGAAGCTTTCTTT. This translates into CASALWDATEAFF. This sequence joins TRBV5-1 and TRBJ1-1, with a weak D call TRBD1 (5 bases). The CDR3 is 13 amino acids. Germline lookup yields CDR1 SGHRS and CDR2 YFSETQ. The V end lost 8 bases, the J end lost 5 bases, and 16 bases lay between the germline ends. Based on the CDR3 plus reference TRBV5-1 and TRBJ1-1, the full variable domain is KAGVTQTPRYLIKTRGQQVTLSCSPISGHRSVSWYQQTPGQGLQFLFEYFSETQRNKGNFPGRFSGRQFSNSRSEMNVSTLELGDSALYLCASALWDATEAFFGQGTRLTVV.

The V gene is TRBV27, the J gene TRBJ2-1; tentative D call: TRBD2 (6 bases). Germline lookup yields CDR1 MNHEY and CDR2 SMNVEV (reference sequence). The CDR3 sequence is 17 residues long. The V end lost 4 bases, the J end lost 3 bases, and 19 bases lay between the germline ends. Here the CDR3 reads CASSSLSPRGIYNEQFF. CDR3 nucleotide sequence: TGTGCCAGCAGTTCACTATCCCCGCGGGGAATCTACAATGAGCAGTTCTTC.

This clone was seen more than once but under ten times. Other DNA variants within this sample encode the same CDR3. V gene TRBV27 combines with J gene TRBJ2-7; perhaps TRBD1 as D (5 bases). V was pared by 3 bases and J by 2 bases, with 8 bases between. The germline CDR1 and CDR2 sequences are MNHEY and SMNVEV (reference sequence). The CDR3 runs 13 residues. The DNA of the CDR3 is TGTGCCAGCAGTTTGGGGCGGACCTACGAGCAGTACTTC. Its protein is CASSLGRTYEQYF.

The chain has TRBV9 and TRBJ2-1; TRBD2 might be the D (6 bases). The CDR3 runs 13 residues. The germline CDR1 and CDR2 sequences are SGDLS and YYNGEE. V lost 3 bases and J lost 7, with 11 bases in between. CDR3: CASSAVRENEQFF. The CDR3 nucleotides read TGTGCCAGCAGCGCCGTCCGGGAGAATGAGCAGTTCTTC.

The chain links TRBV7-9 to TRBJ2-1; no firm D call. Germline CDR1 and CDR2: SEHNR and FQNEAQ (reference sequence). The CDR3 totals 13 residues. V was cut by 2 bases and J by 9 bases, with 11 bases left in between. CDR3 nucleotides: TGTGCCAGCAGCTTAAGCGATATGGGTGAGCAGTTCTTC. It is translated as CASSLSDMGEQFF.

The chain has TRBV5-1 and TRBJ1-2; D perhaps matches TRBD1 (5 bases). CDR1 is SGHRS and CDR2 is YFSETQ in the germline V gene. Trimming stripped 6 bases from V and 6 bases from J, with 21 bases between. This CDR3 spans 15 amino acids. CDR3 region: CASTQLGAPLDGYTF. Written as DNA, the CDR3 is TGCGCCAGCACCCAACTCGGGGCCCCCCTGGATGGCTACACCTTC.

The chain uses TRBV30 and TRBJ1-1; possible D gene TRBD1, 5 bases. CDR1 and CDR2 from the germline V gene are GTSNPN and SVGIG (reference sequence). The V end was cut by 3 bases, the J end by 8 bases, with 13 bases between. CDR3 length equals 12 residues. The chain's CDR3 is CAWRSGSGEAFF. CDR3 in DNA: TGTGCCTGGAGGTCAGGGAGCGGGGAAGCTTTCTTT.

The gene calls are TRBV6-6 and TRBJ2-2; the D is unclear. The V end was cut by 0 bases, the J end by 7 bases, with 6 bases between. Germline V gene data show CDR1 as MNHNY and CDR2 as SVGAGI (reference sequence). The CDR3 loop spans 13 amino acids. The CDR3 nucleotides read TGTGCCAGCAGTTACTCGGTGGTCGGGGAGCTGTTTTTT. This sequence encodes CASSYSVVGELFF.

Comment on this clone: The same CDR3 can be traced to other DNA sequences in this sample. The rearrangement uses TRBV11-2 and TRBJ2-7; TRBD1 matches at 8 bases. The CDR3 sequence is 12 residues long. Germline V gene sequence: CDR1 SGHAT, CDR2 FQNNGV. With V trimmed by 6 bases and J by 5 bases, 3 bases remained unmatched. The CDR3 spells CASRDRVDEQYF. CDR3 in DNA: TGTGCCAGCAGGGACAGGGTGGACGAGCAGTACTTC.

V and J are TRBV13 and TRBJ2-5, with 8 bases matching TRBD1. With V trimmed by 5 bases and J by 3 bases, 2 bases remained unmatched. CDR1 and CDR2 from the germline V gene are PRHDT and FYEKMQ (reference sequence). This CDR3 region has 13 residues. The CDR3 nucleotides read TGTGCCAGCAGCCGGGGACAGGAAGAGACCCAGTACTTC. It is translated as CASSRGQEETQYF.

The chain joins TRBV15 to TRBJ1-5, with 8 bases lining up with TRBD1. V dropped 1 base and J dropped 3; count of bases not matched to a gene: 2. The CDR3 sequence is 15 residues long. CDR1 and CDR2 from the germline V gene are LNHNV and YYDKDF (reference sequence). CDR3 loop: CATSRGTGPNQPQHF. Written as DNA, the CDR3 is TGTGCCACCAGCAGAGGGACAGGGCCCAATCAGCCCCAGCATTTT.

This chain links TRBV27 with TRBJ1-1; D might be TRBD1 (6 bases). CDR1 and CDR2 (germline): MNHEY, SMNVEV (reference sequence). V was trimmed by 3 bases and J by 5 bases, leaving 13 bases between them. CDR3 length equals 14 residues. DNA for the CDR3: TGTGCCAGCAGTTTGTACAGGGCAAATACTGAAGCTTTCTTT. Translated, it gives CASSLYRANTEAFF.

V usage is TRBV27 and J usage is TRBJ2-7; D is perhaps TRBD2 (6 bases). The ends were cut back, 2 bases at V and 3 bases at J, with 14 bases in the middle. CDR1 is MNHEY, CDR2 SMNVEV, per germline (reference sequence). The CDR3 is made up of 15 amino acids. The CDR3 is CASSLRGVPSYEQYF. CDR3 nucleotide sequence: TGTGCCAGCAGTTTACGCGGGGTTCCGAGCTACGAGCAGTACTTC.

The chain uses TRBV7-9 and TRBJ2-3; 9 nucleotides align to TRBD1. CDR1 is SEHNR, CDR2 FQNEAQ, per germline (reference sequence). V trimming: 5 bases; J trimming: 5 bases; junction bases outside the gene matches: 11. The CDR3 spans 16 residues. CDR3 residues: CASSPPGQGYGDTQYF. DNA of the CDR3: TGTGCCAGCAGCCCCCCGGGACAGGGATATGGAGATACGCAGTATTTT.

This clone was seen once. The CDR3 DNA sequence: TGTGCCAGCAGTCTGGGACTAGCAAAGGGCACAGATACGCAGTATTTT. Translation: CASSLGLAKGTDTQYF. The V and J genes are TRBV27 and TRBJ2-3; the match to TRBD2 covers 9 bases. The CDR3 length is 16 residues. The V segment lost 5 bases and the J segment 1 base; nucleotides outside the gene matches: 7. From germline, CDR1 is MNHEY and CDR2 SMNVEV (reference sequence).

The chain employs TRBV5-1 and TRBJ2-7; D unresolved. The V gene's germline CDR1 is SGHRS and CDR2 YFSETQ. The V and J ends lost 0 bases and 0 bases respectively, with 10 bases between them. This CDR3 spans 15 amino acids. CDR3 in amino acids: CASSLEVKSSYEQYF. The DNA for the CDR3 is TGCGCCAGCAGCTTGGAGGTAAAAAGCTCCTACGAGCAGTACTTC.

The chain uses TRBV9 and TRBJ2-1, with TRBD2 matching 11 bases. The CDR3 is 15 residues long. Germline values: CDR1 SGDLS, CDR2 YYNGEE. V trimming: 4 bases; J trimming: 4 bases; junction bases outside the gene matches: 4. The CDR3 spells CASSTTSGRYNEQFF. In nucleotides, the CDR3 is TGTGCCAGCAGCACAACTAGCGGGAGATACAATGAGCAGTTCTTC.

The chain recombines TRBV29-1 with TRBJ2-7; D call uncertain. Germline lookup yields CDR1 SQVTM and CDR2 ANQGSEA. Trimming shortened V by 4 bases and J by 3 bases, and 10 bases separated the two germline ends. The CDR3 spans 12 residues. The CDR3 DNA reads TGCAGCGTTGTATCGCCGAGCTACGAGCAGTACTTC. Residues: CSVVSPSYEQYF.

CDR3 residues: CASSGLAGSGADTQYF. CDR3 nucleotide sequence: TGTGCCAGCAGCGGACTAGCGGGGTCGGGTGCAGATACGCAGTATTTT. The chain joins TRBV27 to TRBJ2-3, with TRBD2 matching over 12 bases. V gave up 6 bases and J gave up 4 bases; unmatched junction bases: 8. This CDR3 has 16 residues. Germline V gives CDR1 MNHEY, CDR2 SMNVEV (reference sequence).

This chain's CDR3 is CASSWAAGRTDTQYF. CDR3 nucleotides: TGTGCCAGCAGCTGGGCGGCGGGCCGCACAGATACGCAGTATTTT. The genes are TRBV5-6 and TRBJ2-3; D is perhaps TRBD2 (5 bases). The ends were cut back, 3 bases at V and 1 base at J, with 12 bases in the middle. The CDR3 covers 15 residues. Germline-derived CDR1 and CDR2 are SGHDT and YYEEEE.